Listed below are T cell receptor beta chains from one sample, sequenced in a study of T cell responses to AZD1222 COVID-19 vaccine. Assay: immunoSEQ multiplex PCR; the TCRdb copy retains only in-frame clones and omits some. The table records about 73,000 clones, approximately 88% of them present only once. Sequencing used peripheral blood, obtained on day 0 of AZD1222 vaccination. Every receptor here comes from an adult in good health. Each CDR3 is given with its conserved first and last residue. The order of the fields is clone size, J gene, V gene, D gene, CDR3 DNA, CDR3 protein. The D gene is left open where the match is weak. Clone size is not always given. Where it is, it says once, few, many or a class for expanded clones.

clone size: -
J gene: TRBJ1-6
V gene: TRBV4-2
D gene: -
CDR3 DNA: TGTGCCAGCAGCCGACGGGGGGTCGCCGGTTCACCCCTCCACTTT
CDR3 protein: CASSRRGVAGSPLHF

clone size: -
J gene: TRBJ1-6
V gene: TRBV7-8
D gene: -
CDR3 DNA: TGTGCCAGCAGCTTACTGTGGGACGCTTATTCACCCCTCCACTTT
CDR3 protein: CASSLLWDAYSPLHF

clone size: few
J gene: TRBJ1-1
V gene: TRBV6-2/TRBV6-3
D gene: -
CDR3 DNA: TGTGCCAGCAGTTACTATGGGGCAGGCACTGAAGCTTTCTTT
CDR3 protein: CASSYYGAGTEAFF

clone size: once
J gene: TRBJ2-1
V gene: TRBV19
D gene: -
CDR3 DNA: TGTGCCAGTAGTACTAGACGGGACAATGAGCAGTTCTTC
CDR3 protein: CASSTRRDNEQFF

clone size: -
J gene: TRBJ2-2
V gene: TRBV15
D gene: TRBD1
CDR3 DNA: TGTGCCACCAGCAGTTCGGGACAGGGCGACACCGGGGAGCTGTTTTTT
CDR3 protein: CATSSSGQGDTGELFF

clone size: -
J gene: TRBJ1-6
V gene: TRBV5-1
D gene: -
CDR3 DNA: TGCGCCAGCAGCTGGGGAACAGGGAATTCACCCCTCCACTTT
CDR3 protein: CASSWGTGNSPLHF

clone size: -
J gene: TRBJ1-1
V gene: TRBV20-1
D gene: -
CDR3 DNA: TGCAGTGCTAGCCAGGGAAAAGAAGCTTTCTTT
CDR3 protein: CSASQGKEAFF

clone size: -
J gene: TRBJ2-7
V gene: TRBV9
D gene: TRBD1
CDR3 DNA: TGTGCCAGCAGCCCGCGACAGGGGATGGCCTACGAGCAGTACTTC
CDR3 protein: CASSPRQGMAYEQYF

clone size: -
J gene: TRBJ2-4
V gene: TRBV6-2/TRBV6-3
D gene: -
CDR3 DNA: TGTGCCAGCAGTTACGTGGGGGGGCTCGACATTCAGTACTTC
CDR3 protein: CASSYVGGLDIQYF

clone size: -
J gene: TRBJ1-2
V gene: TRBV4-3
D gene: TRBD1
CDR3 DNA: TGCGCCAGCAGCCAAGGCAGGGGGCGTGTTGGCTACACCTTC
CDR3 protein: CASSQGRGRVGYTF

clone size: -
J gene: TRBJ2-7
V gene: TRBV6-2/TRBV6-3
D gene: -
CDR3 DNA: TGTGCCAGCAGTTATCAGAAACAGGGCTCCTACGAGCAGTACTTC
CDR3 protein: CASSYQKQGSYEQYF

clone size: -
J gene: TRBJ2-3
V gene: TRBV3-1/TRBV3-2
D gene: -
CDR3 DNA: TGTGCCAGCAGCCAAGATGGACCGAGGGTTGGTACGCAGTATTTT
CDR3 protein: CASSQDGPRVGTQYF

clone size: -
J gene: TRBJ2-7
V gene: TRBV7-2
D gene: TRBD2
CDR3 DNA: TGTGCCAGCAGCTCGACTAGCTTCATCTACGAGCAGTACTTC
CDR3 protein: CASSSTSFIYEQYF

clone size: -
J gene: TRBJ2-5
V gene: TRBV15
D gene: -
CDR3 DNA: TGTGCCACCAGCCAGCCCGGCAGCAGGGAGACCCAGTACTTC
CDR3 protein: CATSQPGSRETQYF

clone size: -
J gene: TRBJ2-7
V gene: TRBV10-3
D gene: -
CDR3 DNA: TGTGCCATCAGTGAGTCGACGGGCTACGAGCAGTACTTC
CDR3 protein: CAISESTGYEQYF

clone size: -
J gene: TRBJ2-1
V gene: TRBV9
D gene: -
CDR3 DNA: TGTGCCAGCAGCGTAGCTGACTACAATGAGCAGTTCTTC
CDR3 protein: CASSVADYNEQFF

clone size: -
J gene: TRBJ1-2
V gene: TRBV2
D gene: TRBD1
CDR3 DNA: TGTGCCAGCTTGGACAGGGTGAACTATGGCTACACCTTC
CDR3 protein: CASLDRVNYGYTF

clone size: -
J gene: TRBJ2-7
V gene: TRBV2
D gene: TRBD1
CDR3 DNA: TGTGCCAGCAGGCGGGACAGGTTACGCTCCTACGAGCAGTACTTC
CDR3 protein: CASRRDRLRSYEQYF

clone size: few
J gene: TRBJ2-7
V gene: TRBV4-2
D gene: TRBD2
CDR3 DNA: TGTGCCAGCAGCCAAGCTGGGGGGACTAGCGGGGATGAGCAGTACTTC
CDR3 protein: CASSQAGGTSGDEQYF

clone size: -
J gene: TRBJ2-3
V gene: TRBV28
D gene: -
CDR3 DNA: TGTGCCAGCAGTTCCGGTGGGGGGCATACAGATACGCAGTATTTT
CDR3 protein: CASSSGGGHTDTQYF

clone size: -
J gene: TRBJ1-2
V gene: TRBV5-4
D gene: TRBD1
CDR3 DNA: TGTGCCAGCAGACGAACAGGGGCTGACTATGGCTACACCTTC
CDR3 protein: CASRRTGADYGYTF

clone size: few
J gene: TRBJ1-4
V gene: TRBV28
D gene: TRBD1
CDR3 DNA: TGTGCCAGCAGTTCGCTACGACAGGGTTCTAATGAAAAACTGTTTTTT
CDR3 protein: CASSSLRQGSNEKLFF

clone size: -
J gene: TRBJ2-1
V gene: TRBV5-4
D gene: -
CDR3 DNA: TGTGCCAGCAGCTTGAAACGGGAGACCTACAATGAGCAGTTCTTC
CDR3 protein: CASSLKRETYNEQFF

clone size: once
J gene: TRBJ2-7
V gene: TRBV6-1
D gene: TRBD1
CDR3 DNA: TGTGCCAGCAGTGACAGGACAGGGGGCCGCTACGAGCAGTACTTC
CDR3 protein: CASSDRTGGRYEQYF

clone size: few
J gene: TRBJ1-6
V gene: TRBV6-1
D gene: -
CDR3 DNA: TGTGCCAGCAGTGACAGGGATAATTCACCCCTCCACTTT
CDR3 protein: CASSDRDNSPLHF

clone size: once
J gene: TRBJ2-3
V gene: TRBV19
D gene: TRBD2
CDR3 DNA: TGTGCCAGTAGTATATGGGGGACTAGCGGGGGGACAGATACGCAGTATTTT
CDR3 protein: CASSIWGTSGGTDTQYF

clone size: -
J gene: TRBJ2-7
V gene: TRBV9
D gene: -
CDR3 DNA: TGTGCCAGCAGCGTAGCCATGGACCTTTCCTACGAGCAGTACTTC
CDR3 protein: CASSVAMDLSYEQYF

clone size: -
J gene: TRBJ2-3
V gene: TRBV4-1
D gene: -
CDR3 DNA: TGCGCCAGCAGCACCCCGGGGCCGGTGGCCACAGATACGCAGTATTTT
CDR3 protein: CASSTPGPVATDTQYF

clone size: -
J gene: TRBJ1-3
V gene: TRBV7-8
D gene: -
CDR3 DNA: TGTGCCAGCAGCCCTGGACGGCAAGTATCTGGAAACACCATATATTTT
CDR3 protein: CASSPGRQVSGNTIYF

clone size: -
J gene: TRBJ1-2
V gene: TRBV27
D gene: TRBD1
CDR3 DNA: TGTGCCAGCAGTACTACTTGGACAGGGGCCGGCTACACCTTC
CDR3 protein: CASSTTWTGAGYTF

clone size: once
J gene: TRBJ2-4
V gene: TRBV7-9
D gene: TRBD1
CDR3 DNA: TGTGCCAGCAGCTTAGGGGACAGGGGAGCCAAAAACATTCAGTACTTC
CDR3 protein: CASSLGDRGAKNIQYF

clone size: -
J gene: TRBJ2-4
V gene: TRBV19
D gene: -
CDR3 DNA: TGTGCCAGTAAAAGGGGGGGAAAAAACATTCAGTACTTC
CDR3 protein: CASKRGGKNIQYF

clone size: -
J gene: TRBJ2-3
V gene: TRBV9
D gene: TRBD2
CDR3 DNA: TGTGCCAGCAGCATCGGACTAGCAAGCACAGATACGCAGTATTTT
CDR3 protein: CASSIGLASTDTQYF

clone size: -
J gene: TRBJ1-5
V gene: TRBV28
D gene: -
CDR3 DNA: TGTGCCAGCACCAACAGGGTGACGGGCAATCAGCCCCAGCATTTT
CDR3 protein: CASTNRVTGNQPQHF

clone size: -
J gene: TRBJ1-2
V gene: TRBV19
D gene: TRBD1
CDR3 DNA: TGTGCCAGTAGTGGACAGGGGGCGTTTGGCTACACCTTC
CDR3 protein: CASSGQGAFGYTF

clone size: -
J gene: TRBJ1-5
V gene: TRBV4-2
D gene: TRBD1
CDR3 DNA: TGTGCCAGCAGCCTAAAGACAGGGGGTACCAATCAGCCCCAGCATTTT
CDR3 protein: CASSLKTGGTNQPQHF

clone size: -
J gene: TRBJ2-2
V gene: TRBV10-3
D gene: -
CDR3 DNA: TGTGCCATCAGAGTAGATTCACAGGGCACCGGGGAGCTGTTTTTT
CDR3 protein: CAIRVDSQGTGELFF

clone size: -
J gene: TRBJ2-7
V gene: TRBV27
D gene: TRBD2
CDR3 DNA: TGTGCCAGCAGTCCAAATAGCGGGAGAGGCCACGAGCAGTACTTC
CDR3 protein: CASSPNSGRGHEQYF

clone size: -
J gene: TRBJ2-7
V gene: TRBV5-1
D gene: TRBD1
CDR3 DNA: TGCGCCAGCAGCAGACAGGGGAGCGAGCAGTACTTC
CDR3 protein: CASSRQGSEQYF

clone size: -
J gene: TRBJ2-1
V gene: TRBV5-1
D gene: -
CDR3 DNA: TGCGCCAGCAGCGGGGGTATTGCGGGTAATGAGCAGTTCTTC
CDR3 protein: CASSGGIAGNEQFF

clone size: -
J gene: TRBJ1-3
V gene: TRBV5-1
D gene: -
CDR3 DNA: TGCGCCAGCAGCTCAGACCTCTCTGGAAACACCATATATTTT
CDR3 protein: CASSSDLSGNTIYF